This T cell receptor beta chain was sequenced during a study of identical twins. One entry per CDR3 protein results from TCRdb running MiXCR on the 5' RACE reads. This sample has fewer than 500,000 distinct CDR3 sequences, with 20% to 25% found just once. Deletions cut 3 bases from V and 10 bases from J, with 9 bases between. Germline CDR1 is SQVTM and CDR2 is ANQGSEA. This CDR3 comprises 10 residues. These data are also associated with another study on T cells expressing NK-cell markers. That paper adds: Repertoires of TCR beta were obtained from T cells sorted as CD3+CD56+NKG2C+, CD3+CD56+NKG2C- and CD3+CD56-NKG2C+. In several experiments, sorting was confined to alpha-beta TCR T cells through use of an anti-gamma-delta TCR antibody.

The specimen sequenced was CD4+ T cells sorted from blood. The chain recombines TRBV29-1 with TRBJ1-2; possibly TRBD1 for D (6 bases). The source of this sequence is a woman aged 18-35 years in good health. The CDR3 region is CSVERGDYTF. As DNA, the CDR3 is TGCAGCGTTGAGAGGGGGGACTACACCTTC.